Listed here are 5 T cell receptor beta chains from one sample, sequenced in a study of T cells in Graves' hyperthyroidism and ophthalmopathy. Authors of the study amplified TCR beta CDR3 regions from RNA transcripts. The HTBI set primed first-round TCR CDR3 RT-PCR. MiXCR was run by TCRdb on the multiplex PCR reads, yielding one entry per CDR3 protein. The sample contains about 330,000 distinct CDR3 sequences, about an eighth of which appear only once. The source material was blood. These receptors were obtained from a woman between 40 and 50 years old with Graves' ophthalmopathy.

The chain joins TRBV7-9 to TRBJ1-1; D ambiguous. The germline V gene has CDR1 SEHNR and CDR2 FQNEAQ (reference sequence). The CDR3 length is 11 residues. V was shortened by 8 bases and J by 6 bases, with 10 bases between the two germline ends. DNA for the CDR3: TGTGCCAGCGGAGAGGGATCTGAAGCTTTCTTT. Protein: CASGEGSEAFF.

At least ten counts were recorded for this clonotype. The chain recombines TRBV11-2 with TRBJ1-1, with TRBD1 matching over 7 bases. The J segment lost 1 base and the V segment lost 5 bases, leaving 4 bases of the junction unmatched. Germline CDR1 is SGHAT and CDR2 is FQNNGV. The CDR3 extends over 14 amino acids. This CDR3 reads CASSQDRRNTEAFF. CDR3 sequence (DNA): TGTGCCAGCAGCCAGGACAGGCGGAACACTGAAGCTTTCTTT.

This clonotype was seen only a few times. This chain connects TRBV4-1 to TRBJ2-1, with TRBD2 matching over 14 bases. The CDR3 is made up of 16 amino acids. Germline assignment: CDR1 MGHRA and CDR2 YSYEKL. V shed 8 bases, J shed 4 bases, and the junction held 7 bases outside the gene matches. CDR3 nucleotides: TGCGCCAGCCGACGGACTAGCGGGAGGTCTTACAATGAGCAGTTCTTC. Protein product: CASRRTSGRSYNEQFF.

At least ten counts were recorded for this clonotype. This chain links TRBV2 with TRBJ2-1, with D possibly being TRBD1 or TRBD2 (6 bases each). This CDR3 is built from 16 residues. Deletions cut 7 bases from V and 6 bases from J, with 22 bases between. Germline CDR1 reads SNHLY; CDR2 reads FYNNEI. CDR3 bases: TGTGCCAGCACCCAACTCGGGGGCCGTAACGTCAATGAGCAGTTCTTC. This codes for CASTQLGGRNVNEQFF. The full variable domain, its missing parts supplied by reference TRBV2 and TRBJ2-1, is EPEVTQTPSHQVTQMGQEVILRCVPISNHLYFYWYRQILGQKVEFLVSFYNNEISEKSEIFDDQFSVERPDGSNFTLKIRSTKLEDSAMYFCASTQLGGRNVNEQFFGPGTRLTVL.

This clonotype was seen at least ten times. The chain carries TRBV28 and TRBJ2-3; TRBD1 agrees at 7 bases. The germline CDR1 and CDR2 sequences are MDHEN and SYDVKM. CDR3 size: 14 residues. V was clipped by 3 bases and J by 5 bases; unmatched bases: 5. The CDR3 sequence: CASSFVSGGDTQYF. The CDR3 nucleotides are TGTGCCAGCAGTTTTGTTTCAGGGGGAGATACGCAGTATTTT.